This T cell receptor beta chain was captured in a study of blood T cell repertoires in COVID-19. Study as a whole: The samples span acute and convalescent COVID-19 from the United States, Italy and Spain. PBMCs, B-cell-depleted T cells, or T cells were the source of the cDNA or gDNA that made up the material.

The V gene lost 8 bases and the J gene lost 0 bases, with 5 bases spanning the gap. Germline CDR1 is LGHNT and CDR2 is FRNRAP. The CDR3 totals 12 residues. Some clones are missing from TCRdb's copy, which holds only in-frame ones; the method was immunoSEQ multiplex PCR. In the table there are 490,000 or so clones, 88% of which are singletons. Recovery meant two consecutive negative NP/OP PCR tests, professional clearance, or resolved symptoms. The chain carries TRBV12-5 and TRBJ1-3; D gene unclear. The sequencing sample was made of PBMCs or T cells enriched from blood (not recorded which). The clonotype originates from a woman aged 40 to 55 who had recovered from COVID-19. CDR3 sequence (DNA): TGTGCTAGTTCGGGCTCTGGAAACACCATATATTTT. Residues: CASSGSGNTIYF.